This T cell receptor beta chain was recorded in a study of vaccination and CD4 T cells after COVID-19. Looking at the study overall: The BNT162b2 or mRNA-1273 vaccine was given to participants in two doses. Cellular stimulation was performed using overlapping spike peptides derived from SARS-CoV-2, HCoV-NL63, HCoV-OC43 and HCoV-229E.

Trimming cost V 2 bases and J 2 bases, with 12 bases left between them. The germline V gene has CDR1 MDHEN and CDR2 SYDVKM. CDR3 length equals 15 residues. The assay that was used to sequence DNA from cultured CD4+ T cells was the Oncomine TCR Beta short-read assay. Genomic DNA extraction was carried out from cultured CD4+ T cells. TCRdb recomputed calls from the PCR reads with MiXCR, one row per CDR3 protein. The sample shows 8,500 to 14,000 distinct CDR3 sequences, 25% to 30% of them seen only once. Noted treatment: roughly 11-day PBMC culture with coronavirus spike peptide pools or control peptides (ViraFEST assay). Pre-COVID-19 pandemic sampling (2011-2018) yielded the unexposed donor's CD4+ T cells. Whole-study findings and limits: A nonsignificant median increase from 21 to 38 SARS-CoV-2-reactive clonotypes was observed.

By proportion, this clonotype is medium-sized. Its antigen is as yet unknown. The receptor's source is a human donor in good health. What was sequenced was CD4+ T cells from blood, cultured in vitro. The rearrangement joins TRBV28 to TRBJ1-1; no clear D gene. CDR3 loop: CASSLSGRLNTEAFF. CDR3 nucleotide sequence: TGTGCCAGCAGTTTAAGTGGCAGGTTAAACACTGAAGCTTTCTTT.